This TCR beta chain was profiled in a study of beta chain features in type 1 diabetes. General study results and limits: Fewer junction insertions and more nucleotide deletions appeared in type 1 diabetes patients. Within patients, naive, central memory and Treg TCRB repertoires seemed more similar than within healthy donors.

Of the isolated RNA, all was reverse transcribed, and so the sequenced material was expressed TCRB transcripts. Mean read depth for naive, central memory and regulatory T cell samples was around 3.8 million reads. This table comes from immunoSEQ multiplex PCR, and its TCRdb copy is limited to in-frame clones, with some not included. The sample holds under 450,000 clones; about 15% are singletons and the top ten take more than 0.015%. This CDR3 is 13 amino acids long. The V gene's germline CDR1 is SQVTM and CDR2 ANQGSEA. V lost 7 bases to trimming and J lost 6 bases; unmatched junction nucleotides: 10. Comment on this clone: Its antigen is currently unknown.

This rearrangement joins TRBV29-1 to TRBJ2-3, with 7 bases that match TRBD2. This clonotype was obtained from a woman in her late teens or twenties in good health. The sequencing sample was made of naive CD4+ T cells from blood. The CDR3 DNA reads as TGCAGCGCGTCCACCCGACTAGCTGATACGCAGTATTTT. Translated: CSASTRLADTQYF.